The 9 T cell receptor beta chains below all came from one sample that was sequenced in a study of identical twins. TCRdb used MiXCR to reprocess the 5' RACE reads, holding one entry per CDR3 protein. The repertoire includes roughly 250,000 distinct CDR3 sequences, approximately 7% of them detected once, and around 3.4% sits in the top ten. These sequences were also reported in another study, on yellow fever vaccine responses in identical twins.

The sample consisted of memory (CD45RO+) T cells sorted from blood. Source of these receptors: a woman aged 18-35 years in good health.

Ten or more counts support this clonotype. The V and J genes are TRBV3-1 and TRBJ2-2; a possible D gene is TRBD1 (5 bases). This CDR3 has 15 residues. Per germline, CDR1 LGHDT and CDR2 YNNKEL (reference sequence). V lost 4 bases to trimming and J lost 1 base, with 10 bases between them. The CDR3 DNA follows: TGTGCCAGCAGCCCAACCGACAGGAACACCGGGGAGCTGTTTTTT. Protein sequence: CASSPTDRNTGELFF. Based on the CDR3 plus reference TRBV3-1 and TRBJ2-2, the full variable domain is DTAVSQTPKYLVTQMGNDKSIKCEQNLGHDTMYWYKQDSKKFLKIMFSYNNKELIINETVPNRFSPKSPDKAHLNLHINSLELGDSAVYFCASSPTDRNTGELFFGEGSRLTVL.

This clonotype was seen ten or more times. The CDR3 region is CASSLTQGSYENSPLHF. CDR3 DNA sequence: TGTGCCAGCAGCTTGACCCAGGGAAGTTATGAAAATTCACCCCTCCACTTT. The J gene is TRBJ1-6, the V gene TRBV5-6; D possibly corresponds to TRBD1 (5 bases). Germline V CDR1 and CDR2: SGHDT, YYEEEE. V was trimmed by 1 base and J by 7 bases, leaving 18 bases between them. The CDR3 consists of 17 residues.

In this sample, this clonotype turned up many times. The chain joins TRBV3-1 to TRBJ2-1, with TRBD2 matching over 8 bases. The ends lost 3 bases at V and 3 bases at J; junction bases unmatched: 4. Germline V CDR1 and CDR2: LGHDT, YNNKEL (reference sequence). The CDR3 spans 15 residues. CDR3 sequence: CASSHTGGGYNEQFF. CDR3 coding DNA: TGTGCCAGCAGCCACACGGGAGGGGGCTACAATGAGCAGTTCTTC.

The V call is TRBV20-1, the J call TRBJ2-2, with TRBD2 matching 11 bases. Per the germline V gene, CDR1 is DFQATT and CDR2 is SNEGSKA (reference sequence). The V and J ends lost 6 bases and 6 bases, in that order; junction bases with no gene match: 3. The CDR3 has 13 amino acids. CDR3 DNA: TGCAGTGCCCCGGGACTAGCGGCCGGGGAGCTGTTTTTT. It yields the protein CSAPGLAAGELFF.

This clonotype was observed at least ten times. The gene calls are TRBV20-1 and TRBJ1-6; TRBD1 matches at 9 bases. V dropped 8 bases and J dropped 7; count of bases not matched to a gene: 9. Germline CDR1 reads DFQATT; CDR2 reads SNEGSKA (reference sequence). CDR3 length: 14 residues. This CDR3 reads CSKQQGAENSPLHF. CDR3 bases: TGCAGTAAGCAACAGGGGGCCGAAAATTCACCCCTCCACTTT.

This clonotype was seen at least ten times. V and J are TRBV5-5 and TRBJ1-5; D ambiguous. Trimming pared 0 bases from V and 8 bases from J, leaving 12 bases between. The CDR3 has 14 residues. Germline CDR1 SGHKS, CDR2 YYEKEE (reference sequence). CDR3 sequence reads: CASSLAGSPEPQHF. In DNA form, the CDR3 reads TGTGCCAGCAGCTTGGCAGGCTCTCCGGAGCCCCAGCATTTT.

This clonotype was detected only a few times. V and J are TRBV24-1 and TRBJ2-1, with D unclear. Germline-derived CDR1 and CDR2 are KGHDR and SFDVKD. With 9 bases removed from V and 0 bases from J, the gap between germline ends came to 11 bases. CDR3 length: 14 residues. Here the CDR3 reads CATESQSSYNEQFF. As DNA, the CDR3 is TGTGCCACCGAGTCACAGAGCTCCTACAATGAGCAGTTCTTC.

This clonotype has a count of ten or more. The gene calls are TRBV28 and TRBJ2-7, with TRBD1 identical over 10 bases. Germline CDR1 reads MDHEN; CDR2 reads SYDVKM. Trimming at V came to 4 bases and at J to 8 bases, leaving 17 bases not matched to a gene. CDR3 length equals 17 residues. CDR3 protein: CASSYTIRQGARNKQYF. CDR3 nucleotides: TGTGCCAGCAGTTACACTATTCGACAGGGGGCTAGAAACAAGCAGTACTTC.

This clonotype was detected ten times or more. V usage is TRBV6-2 or TRBV6-3 and J usage is TRBJ1-1; no clear D gene. The V gene lost 6 bases and the J gene lost 10 bases, with 15 bases spanning the gap. CDR1 is MNHEY, CDR2 SVGEGT, per germline. CDR3 length equals 12 residues. The chain's CDR3 is CASSSFPPGAFF. CDR3 DNA sequence: TGTGCCAGCAGCTCATTCCCCCCGGGAGCTTTCTTT.